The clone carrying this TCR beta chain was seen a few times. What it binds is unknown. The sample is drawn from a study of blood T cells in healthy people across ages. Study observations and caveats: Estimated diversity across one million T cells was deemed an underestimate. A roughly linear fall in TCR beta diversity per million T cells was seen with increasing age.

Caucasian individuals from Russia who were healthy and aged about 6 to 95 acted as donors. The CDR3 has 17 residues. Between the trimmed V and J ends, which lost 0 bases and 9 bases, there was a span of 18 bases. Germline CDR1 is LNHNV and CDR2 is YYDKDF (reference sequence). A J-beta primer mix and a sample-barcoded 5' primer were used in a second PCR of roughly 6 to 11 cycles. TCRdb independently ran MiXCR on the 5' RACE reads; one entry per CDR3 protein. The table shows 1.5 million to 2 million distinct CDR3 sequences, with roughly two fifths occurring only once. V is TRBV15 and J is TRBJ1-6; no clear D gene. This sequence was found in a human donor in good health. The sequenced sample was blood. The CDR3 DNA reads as TGTGCCACCAGCAGAGATATGTTGGGGAGGGCTGGTTCACCCCTCCACTTT. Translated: CATSRDMLGRAGSPLHF.